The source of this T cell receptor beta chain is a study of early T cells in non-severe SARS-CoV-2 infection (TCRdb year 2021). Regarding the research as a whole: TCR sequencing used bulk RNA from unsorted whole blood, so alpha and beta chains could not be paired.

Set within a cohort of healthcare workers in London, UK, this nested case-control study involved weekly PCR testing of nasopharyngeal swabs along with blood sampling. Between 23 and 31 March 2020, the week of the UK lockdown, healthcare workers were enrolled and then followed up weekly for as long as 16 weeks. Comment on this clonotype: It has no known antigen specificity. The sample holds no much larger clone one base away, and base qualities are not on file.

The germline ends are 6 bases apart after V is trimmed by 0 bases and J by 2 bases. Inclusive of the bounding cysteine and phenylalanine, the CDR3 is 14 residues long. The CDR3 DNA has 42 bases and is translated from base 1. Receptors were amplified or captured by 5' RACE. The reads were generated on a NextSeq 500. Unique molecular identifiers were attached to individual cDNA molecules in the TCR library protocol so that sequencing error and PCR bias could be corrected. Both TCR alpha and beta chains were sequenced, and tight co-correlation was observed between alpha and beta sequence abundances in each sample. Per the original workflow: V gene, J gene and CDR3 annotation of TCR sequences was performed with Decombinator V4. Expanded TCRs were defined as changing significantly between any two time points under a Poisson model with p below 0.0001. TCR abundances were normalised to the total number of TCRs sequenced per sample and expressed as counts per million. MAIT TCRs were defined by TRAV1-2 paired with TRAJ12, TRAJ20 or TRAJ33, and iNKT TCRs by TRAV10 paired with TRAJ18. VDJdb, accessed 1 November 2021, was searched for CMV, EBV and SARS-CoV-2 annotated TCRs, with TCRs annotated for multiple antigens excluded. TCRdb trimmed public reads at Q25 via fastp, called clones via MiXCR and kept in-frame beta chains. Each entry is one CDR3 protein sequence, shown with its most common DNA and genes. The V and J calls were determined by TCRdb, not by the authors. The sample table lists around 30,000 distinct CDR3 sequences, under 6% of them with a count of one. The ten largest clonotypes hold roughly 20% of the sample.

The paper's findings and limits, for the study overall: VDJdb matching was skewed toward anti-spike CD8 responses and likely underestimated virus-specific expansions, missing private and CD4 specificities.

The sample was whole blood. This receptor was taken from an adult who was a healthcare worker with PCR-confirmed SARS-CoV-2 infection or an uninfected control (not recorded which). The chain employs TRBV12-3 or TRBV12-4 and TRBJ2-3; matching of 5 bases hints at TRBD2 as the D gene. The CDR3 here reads CASSLAEVTDTQYF. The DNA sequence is TGTGCCAGCAGTTTAGCGGAGGTCACAGATACGCAGTATTTT.